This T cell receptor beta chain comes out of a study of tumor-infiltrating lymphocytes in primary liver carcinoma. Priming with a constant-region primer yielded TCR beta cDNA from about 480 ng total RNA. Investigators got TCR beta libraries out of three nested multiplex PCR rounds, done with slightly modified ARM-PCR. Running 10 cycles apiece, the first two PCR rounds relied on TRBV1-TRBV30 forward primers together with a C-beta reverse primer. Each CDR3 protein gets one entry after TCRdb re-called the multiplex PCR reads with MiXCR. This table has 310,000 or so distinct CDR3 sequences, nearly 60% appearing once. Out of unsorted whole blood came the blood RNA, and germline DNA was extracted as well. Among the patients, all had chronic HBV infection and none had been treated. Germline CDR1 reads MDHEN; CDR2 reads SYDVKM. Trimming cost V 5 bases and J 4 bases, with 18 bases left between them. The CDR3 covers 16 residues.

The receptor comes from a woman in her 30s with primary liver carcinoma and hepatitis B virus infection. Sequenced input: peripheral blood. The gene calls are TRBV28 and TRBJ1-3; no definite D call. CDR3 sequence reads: CASSLLNEIRGNTIYF. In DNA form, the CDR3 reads TGTGCCAGCAGTCTTTTAAACGAAATACGGGGAAACACCATATATTTT.